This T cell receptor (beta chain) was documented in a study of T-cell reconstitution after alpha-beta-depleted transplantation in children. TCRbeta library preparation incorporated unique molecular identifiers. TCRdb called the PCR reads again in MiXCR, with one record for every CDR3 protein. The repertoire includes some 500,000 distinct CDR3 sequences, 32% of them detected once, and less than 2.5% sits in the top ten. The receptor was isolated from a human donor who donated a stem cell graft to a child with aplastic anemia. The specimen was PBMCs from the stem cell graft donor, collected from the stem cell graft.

The CDR3 DNA is TGTGCCAGCAGCGCCCGGACAGGTTCCTACAATGAGCAGTTCTTC. Translating it yields CASSARTGSYNEQFF. The chain carries TRBV7-9 and TRBJ2-1; 7 nucleotides agree with TRBD1. V shed 5 bases and J 1 base; nucleotides not matched to a gene: 5. Germline-derived CDR1 and CDR2 are SEHNR and FQNEAQ (reference sequence). The length of the CDR3 is 15 residues.